The next 7 T cell receptor beta chains were all read from a single sample in a study of PD-L1 blockade in urothelial cancer. TCRdb keeps only in-frame clones here, not all; method: immunoSEQ multiplex PCR. Of approximately 90,000 clones detected, about four fifths appear once; the ten largest clones hold 2% to 2.5%. Specified time point: pretreatment peripheral blood. This specimen consisted of PBMCs, obtained around atezolizumab (anti-PD-L1) treatment. The source of these receptors is a man in his sixties with urothelial cancer.

V and J are TRBV10-2 and TRBJ1-2; no reliable D call. Germline V gene lookup returns CDR1 WSHSY and CDR2 SAAADI. V lost 2 bases and J 3 bases, leaving 7 bases between the germline ends. This CDR3 comprises 13 residues. CDR3: CASSEGRYYGYTF. The CDR3 DNA reads TGCGCCAGCAGTGAGGGGAGATACTATGGCTACACCTTC.

The chain carries TRBV29-1 and TRBJ2-4, with 11 bases identical to TRBD2. With 4 bases clipped from V and 5 bases from J, the junction kept 16 bases outside the gene matches. The germline gives CDR1 SQVTM, CDR2 ANQGSEA. The CDR3 has 18 residues. CDR3 protein: CSVGSGLTSGRGQNIQYF. CDR3 sequence (DNA): TGCAGCGTTGGTTCGGGGTTAACTAGCGGGAGAGGTCAAAACATTCAGTACTTC. Looking up the rest from reference TRBV29-1 and TRBJ2-4 gives the full variable domain: SAVISQKPSRDICQRGTSLTIQCQVDSQVTMMFWYRQQPGQSLTLIATANQGSEATYESGFVIDKFPISRPNLTFSTLTVSNMSPEDSSIYLCSVGSGLTSGRGQNIQYFGAGTRLSVL.

This chain links TRBV28 with TRBJ1-2, with 7 bases identical to TRBD1. Germline assignment: CDR1 MDHEN and CDR2 SYDVKM. V trimming: 5 bases; J trimming: 4 bases; junction bases outside the gene matches: 13. The CDR3 is 16 amino acids. CDR3 bases: TGTGCCAGCAGTGCCACCGGGACAGACTATTCCTATGGCTACACCTTC. It translates to CASSATGTDYSYGYTF.

V and J are TRBV28 and TRBJ2-1; 7 bases agree with TRBD1. The CDR3 covers 16 residues. V was clipped by 3 bases and J by 2 bases; unmatched bases: 7. The V gene's germline CDR1 is MDHEN and CDR2 SYDVKM. For the CDR3, the DNA is TGTGCCAGCAGTTTCGGCTTCCAGGGGGCCTACAATGAGCAGTTCTTC. The encoded protein is CASSFGFQGAYNEQFF. The full variable domain, in which reference TRBV28 and TRBJ2-1 provide the parts outside the CDR3, is DVKVTQSSRYLVKRTGEKVFLECVQDMDHENMFWYRQDPGLGLRLIYFSYDVKMKEKGDIPEGYSVSREKKERFSLILESASTNQTSMYLCASSFGFQGAYNEQFFGPGTRLTVL.

The gene calls are TRBV25-1 and TRBJ2-2; 12 positions agree with TRBD1. CDR3 length: 16 amino acids. Germline loops: CDR1 MGHDK, CDR2 SYGVNS. V was clipped by 6 bases and J by 7 bases; unmatched bases: 9. CDR3 DNA: TGTGCCAGCAGAAAACCCGGGACAGGGGGCATCGGGGAGCTGTTTTTT. As protein: CASRKPGTGGIGELFF.

The chain is built from TRBV2 and TRBJ2-7; a possible D gene is TRBD2 (5 bases). CDR1 and CDR2 (germline): SNHLY, FYNNEI. The V end was cut by 3 bases, the J end by 7 bases, with 19 bases between. This CDR3 is built from 15 residues. The CDR3 sequence is CASSDYYMATGEQYF. In DNA form, the CDR3 reads TGTGCCAGCAGTGATTACTACATGGCAACGGGAGAGCAGTACTTC.

This clone is a singleton in its sample. The V call is TRBV7-2, the J call TRBJ1-4; a possible D gene is TRBD1 (5 bases). This CDR3 spans 20 amino acids. Germline V gives CDR1 SGHTA, CDR2 FQGNSA. V lost 0 bases to trimming and J lost 0 bases, with 20 bases between them. The CDR3 sequence is CASSLAPIGGGTATNEKLFF. As DNA, the CDR3 is TGTGCCAGCAGCTTAGCCCCCATTGGCGGAGGGACTGCAACTAATGAAAAACTGTTTTTT.